The sequence of this TCR beta chain was determined in a study of tumor and adjacent non-tumor tissue in lung cancer. V trimming: 6 bases; J trimming: 7 bases; junction bases outside the gene matches: 8. Germline assignment: CDR1 LGHNA and CDR2 YSLEER. The CDR3 extends over 14 amino acids. No cell sorting was done before RNA was extracted from the tissue. A modified ARM-PCR protocol with three rounds of nested PCR amplified TCRbeta. TCRdb processed the multiplex PCR reads anew with MiXCR; each CDR3 protein has one entry. Of 220,000 or so distinct CDR3 sequences listed, roughly 70% were seen once; the top ten hold approximately 25%. Points on this clonotype: A much larger clone lies a single base off, so this may be a read error.

The genes are TRBV4-3 and TRBJ2-3, with 9 bases that match TRBD2. The TCR comes from a man in his sixties with non-small cell lung cancer. Specimen: lung tumor tissue. The CDR3 nucleotides are TGCGCCAGCAGTCTGGGACTAGCAGGCTATACGCAGTATTTT. Translated, it gives CASSLGLAGYTQYF.